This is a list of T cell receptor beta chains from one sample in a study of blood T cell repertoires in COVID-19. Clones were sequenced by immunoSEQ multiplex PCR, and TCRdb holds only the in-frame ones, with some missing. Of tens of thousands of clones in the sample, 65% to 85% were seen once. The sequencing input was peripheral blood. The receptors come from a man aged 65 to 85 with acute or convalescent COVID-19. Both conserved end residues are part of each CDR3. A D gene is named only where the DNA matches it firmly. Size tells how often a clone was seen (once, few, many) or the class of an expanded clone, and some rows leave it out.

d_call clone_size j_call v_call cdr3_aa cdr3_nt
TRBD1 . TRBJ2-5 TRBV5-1 CASSYWDRGGQETQYF TGCGCCAGCAGCTACTGGGACAGGGGAGGTCAAGAGACCCAGTACTTC
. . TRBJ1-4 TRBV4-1 CASSRTGFATNEKLFF TGCGCCAGCAGTCGTACAGGGTTTGCAACTAATGAAAAACTGTTTTTT
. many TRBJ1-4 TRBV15 CATSRATGGEKLFF TGTGCCACCAGCAGAGCTACAGGTGGAGAAAAACTGTTTTTT
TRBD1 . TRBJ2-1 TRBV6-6 CASSYPGTGSVNEQFF TGTGCCAGCAGTTACCCCGGGACAGGGTCTGTCAATGAGCAGTTCTTC
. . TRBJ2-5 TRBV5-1 CASSLGIGQRHQETQYF TGCGCCAGCAGCTTGGGGATAGGACAGAGACACCAAGAGACCCAGTACTTC
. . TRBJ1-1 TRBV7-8 CASSPKDSMNTEAFF TGTGCCAGCAGCCCCAAGGACAGTATGAACACTGAAGCTTTCTTT
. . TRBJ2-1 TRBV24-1 CATSDPRVVNEQFF TGTGCCACCAGTGACCCCAGGGTGGTCAATGAGCAGTTCTTC
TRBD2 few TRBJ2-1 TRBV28 CASSFLLAGDEQFF TGTGCCAGCAGTTTCCTTCTAGCGGGGGATGAGCAGTTCTTC
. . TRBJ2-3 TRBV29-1 CSDPITQYF TGCAGCGATCCCATTACGCAGTATTTT
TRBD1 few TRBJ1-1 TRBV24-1 CATSVRGPEAFF TGTGCCACCAGTGTTAGGGGGCCTGAAGCTTTCTTT
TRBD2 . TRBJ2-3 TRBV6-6 CASSSLAGGNRDTQYF TGTGCCAGCAGTTCGCTGGCCGGGGGGAATAGAGATACGCAGTATTTT
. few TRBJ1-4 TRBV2 CASGGEVQLFF TGTGCCAGCGGGGGGGAAGTTCAACTGTTTTTT
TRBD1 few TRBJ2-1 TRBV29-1 CSASTRGNEQFF TGCAGCGCATCAACCAGGGGGAATGAGCAGTTCTTC
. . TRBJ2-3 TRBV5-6 CASSLWGQDTQYF TGTGCCAGCAGCTTGTGGGGACAAGATACGCAGTATTTT
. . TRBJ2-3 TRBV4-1 CASSQERTTDTQYF TGCGCCAGCAGCCAAGAACGAACTACAGATACGCAGTATTTT
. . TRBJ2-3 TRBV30 CAWSVLAVDTQYF TGTGCCTGGAGTGTACTGGCGGTAGATACGCAGTATTTT
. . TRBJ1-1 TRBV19 CASSPEATAEAFF TGTGCCAGTAGTCCCGAAGCAACAGCTGAAGCTTTCTTT
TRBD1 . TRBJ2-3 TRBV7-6 CASSSQGARGTDTQYF TGTGCCAGCAGCTCACAGGGGGCGAGAGGCACAGATACGCAGTATTTT
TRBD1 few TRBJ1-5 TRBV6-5 CASSRQGGSNQPQHF TGTGCCAGCAGCCGACAGGGGGGAAGCAATCAGCCCCAGCATTTT
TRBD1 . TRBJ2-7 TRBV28 CASSLDQGVSYEQYF TGTGCCAGCAGCTTGGATCAGGGGGTCTCCTACGAGCAGTACTTC
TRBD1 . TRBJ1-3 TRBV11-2 CATAPGTAGNTIYF TGTGCCACCGCGCCCGGGACAGCTGGAAACACCATATATTTT
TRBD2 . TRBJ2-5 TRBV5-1 CASSPGGGRETQYF TGCGCCAGCAGCCCGGGAGGGGGGCGTGAGACCCAGTACTTC
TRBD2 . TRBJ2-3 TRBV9 CARGGGGLTDTQYF TGTGCCCGTGGCGGGGGGGGCCTCACAGATACGCAGTATTTT
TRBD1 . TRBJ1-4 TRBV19 CASRSGTGYHEKLFF TGTGCCAGTAGATCCGGGACAGGGTACCATGAAAAACTGTTTTTT
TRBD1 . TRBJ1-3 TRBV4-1 CASSLREQGSSGNTIYF TGCGCCAGCAGCCTAAGAGAACAGGGGTCCTCTGGAAACACCATATATTTT
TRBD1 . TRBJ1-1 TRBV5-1 CASNRGTEAFF TGCGCCAGCAACAGGGGAACTGAAGCTTTCTTT
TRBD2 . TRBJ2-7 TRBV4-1 CASSRGLAGVYEQYF TGCGCCAGCAGCCGAGGACTAGCGGGCGTCTACGAGCAGTACTTC
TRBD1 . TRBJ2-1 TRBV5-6 CASSLGMSGGPLYNEQFF TGTGCCAGCAGCTTGGGGATGTCAGGGGGCCCCCTATACAATGAGCAGTTCTTC
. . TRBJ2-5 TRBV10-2 CASRRGQGETQYF TGCGCCAGCAGGCGGGGCCAGGGAGAGACCCAGTACTTC
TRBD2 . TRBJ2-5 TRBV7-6 CASSLGGGEAETQYF TGTGCCAGCAGCTTAGGGGGAGGGGAGGCGGAGACCCAGTACTTC
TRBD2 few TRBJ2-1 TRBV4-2 CASSQEGGGAYNEQFF TGTGCCAGCAGCCAAGAAGGCGGGGGGGCCTACAATGAGCAGTTCTTC
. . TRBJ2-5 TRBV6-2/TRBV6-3 CASSYVGQETQYF TGTGCCAGCAGTTACGTCGGCCAAGAGACCCAGTACTTC
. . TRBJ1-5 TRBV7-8 CASSLGDTYQPQHF TGTGCCAGCAGCTTAGGGGACACTTATCAGCCCCAGCATTTT
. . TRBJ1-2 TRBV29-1 CSVTDTSYGYTF TGCAGCGTTACGGACACCAGCTATGGCTACACCTTC
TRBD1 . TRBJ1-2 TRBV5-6 CASSERDRLNYGYTF TGTGCCAGCAGCGAACGGGACAGGCTGAACTATGGCTACACCTTC